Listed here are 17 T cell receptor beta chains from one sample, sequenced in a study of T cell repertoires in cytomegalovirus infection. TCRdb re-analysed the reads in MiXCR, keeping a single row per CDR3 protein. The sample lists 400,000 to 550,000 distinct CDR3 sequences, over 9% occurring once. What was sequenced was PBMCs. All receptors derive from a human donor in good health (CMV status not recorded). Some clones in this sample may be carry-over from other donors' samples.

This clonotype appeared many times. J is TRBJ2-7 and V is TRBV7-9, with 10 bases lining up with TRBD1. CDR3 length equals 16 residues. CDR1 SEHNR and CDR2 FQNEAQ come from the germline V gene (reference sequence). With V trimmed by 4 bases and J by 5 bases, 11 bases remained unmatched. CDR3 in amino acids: CASSSLAGTGENEQYF. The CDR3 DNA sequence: TGTGCCAGCAGCTCCCTCGCCGGGACAGGGGAGAACGAGCAGTACTTC.

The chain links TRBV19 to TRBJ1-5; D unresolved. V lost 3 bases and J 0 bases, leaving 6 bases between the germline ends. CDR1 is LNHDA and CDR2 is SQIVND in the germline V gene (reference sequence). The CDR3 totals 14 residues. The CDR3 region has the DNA TGTGCCAGTAGTATGGGCAATAGCAATCAGCCCCAGCATTTT. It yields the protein CASSMGNSNQPQHF. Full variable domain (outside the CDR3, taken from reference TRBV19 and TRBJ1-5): DGGITQSPKYLFRKEGQNVTLSCEQNLNHDAMYWYRQDPGQGLRLIYYSQIVNDFQKGDIAEGYSVSREKKESFPLTVTSAQKNPTAFYLCASSMGNSNQPQHFGDGTRLSIL.

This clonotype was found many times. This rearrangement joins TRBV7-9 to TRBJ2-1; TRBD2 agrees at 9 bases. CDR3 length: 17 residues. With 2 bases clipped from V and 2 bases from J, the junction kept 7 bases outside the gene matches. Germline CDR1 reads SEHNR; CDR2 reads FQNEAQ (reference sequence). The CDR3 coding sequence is TGTGCCAGCAGCTTACAACGCGGGAGGGCCGCCTACAATGAGCAGTTCTTC. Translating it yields CASSLQRGRAAYNEQFF. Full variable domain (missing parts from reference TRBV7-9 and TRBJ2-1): DTGVSQNPRHKITKRGQNVTFRCDPISEHNRLYWYRQTLGQGPEFLTYFQNEAQLEKSRLLSDRFSAERPKGSFSTLEIQRTEQGDSAMYLCASSLQRGRAAYNEQFFGPGTRLTVL.

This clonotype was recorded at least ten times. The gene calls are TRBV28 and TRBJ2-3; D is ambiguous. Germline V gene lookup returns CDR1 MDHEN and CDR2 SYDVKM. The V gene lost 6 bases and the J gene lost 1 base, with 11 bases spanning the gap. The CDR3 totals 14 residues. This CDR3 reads CASRLLLGTDTQYF. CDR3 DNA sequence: TGTGCCAGCAGGCTACTCCTAGGCACAGATACGCAGTATTTT.

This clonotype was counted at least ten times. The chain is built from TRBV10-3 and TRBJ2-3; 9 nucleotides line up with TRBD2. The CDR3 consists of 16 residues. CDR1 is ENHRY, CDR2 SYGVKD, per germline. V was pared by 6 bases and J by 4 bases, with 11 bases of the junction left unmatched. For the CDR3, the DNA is TGTGCCATCAGGCCGGCTAGCGGGGTTTCCTCAGATACGCAGTATTTT. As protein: CAIRPASGVSSDTQYF.

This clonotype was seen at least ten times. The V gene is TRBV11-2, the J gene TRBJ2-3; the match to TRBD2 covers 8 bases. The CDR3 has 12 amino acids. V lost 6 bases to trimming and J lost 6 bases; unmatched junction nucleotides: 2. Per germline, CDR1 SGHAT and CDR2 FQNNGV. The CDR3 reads CASRLAGDTQYF. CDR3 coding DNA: TGTGCCAGCAGGCTAGCGGGCGATACGCAGTATTTT.

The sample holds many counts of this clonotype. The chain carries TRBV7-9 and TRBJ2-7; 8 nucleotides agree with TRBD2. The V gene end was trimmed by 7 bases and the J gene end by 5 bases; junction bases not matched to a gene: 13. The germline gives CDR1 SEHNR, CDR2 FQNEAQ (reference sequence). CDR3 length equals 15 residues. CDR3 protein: CASTSLAGGIHEQYF. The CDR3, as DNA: TGTGCCAGCACCTCCTTGGCGGGAGGAATCCACGAGCAGTACTTC.

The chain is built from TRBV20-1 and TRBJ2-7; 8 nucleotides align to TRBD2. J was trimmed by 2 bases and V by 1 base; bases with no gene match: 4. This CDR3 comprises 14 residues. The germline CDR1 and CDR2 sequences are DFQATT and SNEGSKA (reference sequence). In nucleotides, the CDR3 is TGCAGTGCTAGAGTGAGCGGGAGCACCTACGAGCAGTACTTC. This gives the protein CSARVSGSTYEQYF.

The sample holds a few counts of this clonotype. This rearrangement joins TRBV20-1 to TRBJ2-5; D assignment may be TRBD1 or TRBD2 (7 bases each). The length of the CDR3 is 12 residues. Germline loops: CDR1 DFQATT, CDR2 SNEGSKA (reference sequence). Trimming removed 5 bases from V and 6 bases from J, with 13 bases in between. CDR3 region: CSAYRGGKTQYF. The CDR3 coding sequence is TGCAGTGCTTACAGGGGAGGGAAGACCCAGTACTTC.

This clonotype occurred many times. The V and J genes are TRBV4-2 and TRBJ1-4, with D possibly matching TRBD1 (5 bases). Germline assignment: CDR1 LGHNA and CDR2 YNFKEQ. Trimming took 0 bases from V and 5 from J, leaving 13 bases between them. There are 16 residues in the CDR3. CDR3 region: CASSQDGNRRNEKLFF. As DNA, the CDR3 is TGTGCCAGCAGCCAAGATGGTAACAGGAGAAATGAAAAACTGTTTTTT.

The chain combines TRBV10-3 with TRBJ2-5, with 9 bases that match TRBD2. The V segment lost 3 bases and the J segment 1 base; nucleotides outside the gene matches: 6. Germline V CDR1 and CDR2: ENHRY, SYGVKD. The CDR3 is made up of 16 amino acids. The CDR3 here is CAISDPSSGAQETQYF. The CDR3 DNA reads TGTGCCATCAGTGACCCATCTAGCGGGGCCCAAGAGACCCAGTACTTC.

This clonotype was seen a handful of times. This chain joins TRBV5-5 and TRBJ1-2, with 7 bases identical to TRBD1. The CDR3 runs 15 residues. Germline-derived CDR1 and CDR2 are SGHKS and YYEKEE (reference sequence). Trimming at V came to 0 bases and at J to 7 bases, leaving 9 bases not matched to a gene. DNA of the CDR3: TGTGCCAGCAGCTTGGGGAGGGGGCGCGTTCTTGGCTACACCTTC. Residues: CASSLGRGRVLGYTF.

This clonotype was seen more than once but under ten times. This CDR3 is CASSLGQAVDTQYF. CDR3 in DNA: TGTGCCAGCAGCCTAGGACAGGCTGTAGATACGCAGTATTTT. The J gene is TRBJ2-3, the V gene TRBV11-2; 7 bases are shared with TRBD1. J was trimmed by 5 bases and V by 5 bases; bases with no gene match: 7. The germline CDR1 and CDR2 sequences are SGHAT and FQNNGV. The CDR3 spans 14 residues.

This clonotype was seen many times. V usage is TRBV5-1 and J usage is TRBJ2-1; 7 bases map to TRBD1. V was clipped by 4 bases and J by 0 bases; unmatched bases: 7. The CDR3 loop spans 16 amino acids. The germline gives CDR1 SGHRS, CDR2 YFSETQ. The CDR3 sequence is CASSPYRDSSYNEQFF. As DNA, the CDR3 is TGCGCCAGCAGCCCCTACCGGGACAGCTCCTACAATGAGCAGTTCTTC.

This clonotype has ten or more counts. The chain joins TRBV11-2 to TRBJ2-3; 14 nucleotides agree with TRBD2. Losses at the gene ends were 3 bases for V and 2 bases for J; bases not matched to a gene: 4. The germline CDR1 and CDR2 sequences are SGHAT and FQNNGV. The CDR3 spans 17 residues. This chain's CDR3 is CASSFGTSGGPTDTQYF. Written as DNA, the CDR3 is TGTGCCAGCAGCTTCGGGACTAGCGGGGGCCCCACAGATACGCAGTATTTT.

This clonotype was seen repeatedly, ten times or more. The CDR3 region has the DNA TGTGCCAGCAGCTTGACTTTTAGGGGCAAGGACGAGCAGTACTTC. Its translation is CASSLTFRGKDEQYF. This chain links TRBV7-2 with TRBJ2-7; D is possibly TRBD1 (5 bases). V was trimmed by 3 bases and J by 5 bases, leaving 17 bases between them. The CDR3 consists of 15 residues. From germline, CDR1 is SGHTA and CDR2 FQGNSA.

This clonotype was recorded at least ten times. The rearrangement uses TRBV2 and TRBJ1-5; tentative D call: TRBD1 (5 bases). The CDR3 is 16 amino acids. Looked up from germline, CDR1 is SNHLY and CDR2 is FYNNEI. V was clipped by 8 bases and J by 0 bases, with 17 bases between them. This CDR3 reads CASGAATGLSNQPQHF. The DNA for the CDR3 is TGTGCCAGCGGGGCAGCCACGGGACTTAGCAATCAGCCCCAGCATTTT.